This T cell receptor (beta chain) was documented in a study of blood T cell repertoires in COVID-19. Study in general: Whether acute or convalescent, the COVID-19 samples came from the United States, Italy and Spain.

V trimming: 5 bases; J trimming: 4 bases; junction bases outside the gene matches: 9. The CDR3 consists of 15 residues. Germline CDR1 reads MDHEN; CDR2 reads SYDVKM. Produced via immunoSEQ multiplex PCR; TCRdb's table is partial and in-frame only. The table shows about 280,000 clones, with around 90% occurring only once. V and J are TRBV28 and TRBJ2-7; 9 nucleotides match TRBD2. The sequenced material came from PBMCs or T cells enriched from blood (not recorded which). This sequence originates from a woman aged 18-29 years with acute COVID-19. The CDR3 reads CASSPPRLAVYEQYF. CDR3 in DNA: TGTGCCAGCAGTCCCCCCAGACTAGCGGTTTACGAGCAGTACTTC.